This T cell receptor beta chain was sequenced in a study of cytomegalovirus exposure and HLA in healthy donors. Researchers ran the PCR with 60 Vbeta and 13 Jbeta primers. Libraries were prepared by immunoSEQ multiplex PCR; TCRdb keeps only in-frame clonotypes and omits some of them. Here the sample spans about 210,000 clones, about 80% being singletons. This clone was counted a few times. Germline CDR1 and CDR2: SGHDT and YYEEEE. V dropped 4 bases and J dropped 5 bases, with 15 bases sitting between them. The CDR3 runs 14 residues. Source material: PBMCs. The chain uses TRBV5-6 and TRBJ1-2, with D hard to call. The TCR was taken from a woman aged 45-65 years in good health and CMV-seropositive. CDR3 sequence: CASSGPDGRYGYTF. The CDR3 DNA reads as TGTGCCAGCAGCGGGCCGGACGGGAGGTATGGCTACACCTTC.